This entry lists 12 T cell receptor beta chains sequenced from one sample in a study of PD-L1 blockade in urothelial cancer. The repertoire was sequenced with immunoSEQ multiplex PCR; TCRdb's copy has only in-frame clones and lacks some. The sample includes about 72,000 clones, approximately 83% of them seen just once. Time point described: pretreatment peripheral blood. The starting material was PBMCs, obtained around atezolizumab (anti-PD-L1) treatment. These receptors were collected from a man aged 55 to 70 with urothelial cancer.

DNA of the CDR3: TGTGCCAGCCGTCTCAGGGATGTTGGCGGGGAGCTGTTTTTT. This encodes CASRLRDVGGELFF. V gene TRBV9 combines with J gene TRBJ2-2; weak D call: TRBD1 (5 bases). This CDR3 contains 14 residues. V was pared by 7 bases and J by 7 bases, with 17 bases between. Germline V CDR1 and CDR2: SGDLS, YYNGEE.

In this sample, this clone turned up once. The chain has TRBV11-2 and TRBJ2-7; 9 positions agree with TRBD1. Germline assignment: CDR1 SGHAT and CDR2 FQNNGV. There are 15 residues in the CDR3. The V gene end was trimmed by 5 bases and the J gene end by 2 bases; junction bases not matched to a gene: 7. The CDR3 region has the DNA TGTGCCAGCAGCCTGACGGGACAGGGCCCCTACGAGCAGTACTTC. Translation gives CASSLTGQGPYEQYF.

This clone was counted a single time. The genes are TRBV2 and TRBJ1-5, with D hard to call. CDR3 length: 14 amino acids. CDR1 is SNHLY, CDR2 FYNNEI, per germline. Trimming left V 7 bases short and J 2 bases short, with 12 bases between. The CDR3 loop is CASMESGGNQPQHF. CDR3 in DNA: TGTGCCAGCATGGAATCCGGGGGCAATCAGCCCCAGCATTTT.

Of note for this clone: The germline gene is not matched at one end of the junction; a read error may be the cause. The chain uses TRBV6-5 and TRBJ2-7; possible D gene TRBD1, 6 bases. From germline, CDR1 is MNHEY and CDR2 SVGAGI. The length of the CDR3 is 12 residues. The CDR3 here is CASSYSGQGQNF. CDR3 bases: TGTGCCAGCAGTTACTCGGGGCAGGGGCAGAACTTC.

CDR3 in amino acids: CASSFAGVNEQFF. CDR3 in DNA: TGTGCCAGCAGCTTCGCAGGGGTTAATGAGCAGTTCTTC. The chain carries TRBV7-2 and TRBJ2-1; D perhaps matches TRBD1 (6 bases). Trimming shortened V by 3 bases and J by 7 bases, and 10 bases separated the two germline ends. CDR3 length: 13 amino acids. Germline V gene lookup returns CDR1 SGHTA and CDR2 FQGNSA.

The J gene is TRBJ1-1, the V gene TRBV9; D may be TRBD1 (5 bases). Trimming stripped 4 bases from V and 2 bases from J, with 24 bases between. Germline values: CDR1 SGDLS, CDR2 YYNGEE. This CDR3 has 18 amino acids. CDR3 sequence: CASSTSRGGGASNTEAFF. CDR3 sequence (DNA): TGTGCCAGCAGCACCTCCCGGGGGGGAGGAGCTTCTAACACTGAAGCTTTCTTT.

The chain is built from TRBV5-5 and TRBJ2-3; 7 bases fit TRBD1. Per the germline V gene, CDR1 is SGHKS and CDR2 is YYEKEE (reference sequence). The CDR3 runs to 16 residues. With V trimmed by 3 bases and J by 4 bases, 11 bases remained unmatched. CDR3 DNA: TGTGCCAGCAGCTCGCGCACAGGGGCCGGCTCAGATACGCAGTATTTT. Translating it yields CASSSRTGAGSDTQYF.

The chain has TRBV5-6 and TRBJ1-2, with 12 bases lining up with TRBD1. CDR3 size: 19 residues. Germline V CDR1 and CDR2: SGHDT, YYEEEE. V was pared by 4 bases and J by 5 bases, with 18 bases of the junction left unmatched. The CDR3 sequence: CASSGSVGQGARRLYGYTF. The CDR3 DNA reads TGTGCCAGCAGCGGGTCGGTGGGACAGGGGGCGCGAAGATTGTATGGCTACACCTTC.

The chain joins TRBV6-1 to TRBJ2-3, with TRBD1 matching over 10 bases. The J segment lost 4 bases and the V segment lost 2 bases, leaving 18 bases of the junction unmatched. This CDR3 is built from 20 residues. CDR1 and CDR2 (germline): MNHNS, SASEGT. The CDR3 is CASSEQARDRGRGSADTQYF. The CDR3 nucleotides are TGTGCCAGCAGTGAACAGGCCCGGGACAGGGGTCGAGGATCGGCAGATACGCAGTATTTT.

This clone was seen just once. The chain links TRBV19 to TRBJ1-5; 9 bases are a match to TRBD1. This CDR3 has 13 amino acids. The V segment lost 4 bases and the J segment 7 bases; nucleotides outside the gene matches: 2. Germline CDR1 is LNHDA and CDR2 is SQIVND (reference sequence). This CDR3 is CASSRDRDQPQHF. The CDR3 coding sequence is TGTGCCAGTAGTAGGGACAGGGACCAGCCCCAGCATTTT.

This sequence joins TRBV7-9 and TRBJ1-1; D remains ambiguous. Trimming pared 1 base from V and 2 bases from J, leaving 5 bases between. Per germline, CDR1 SEHNR and CDR2 FQNEAQ (reference sequence). CDR3 length: 13 residues. CDR3 region: CASSLGSNTEAFF. The CDR3, as DNA: TGTGCCAGCAGCTTAGGGAGCAACACTGAAGCTTTCTTT.

The J gene is TRBJ2-3, the V gene TRBV29-1; 10 bases match TRBD1. The V and J ends lost 5 bases and 2 bases, in that order; junction bases with no gene match: 7. The CDR3 is made up of 15 amino acids. Germline CDR1 and CDR2: SQVTM and ANQGSEA. This chain's CDR3 is CSVSGQGGFTDTQYF. CDR3 DNA sequence: TGCAGCGTTAGTGGACAGGGGGGATTCACAGATACGCAGTATTTT.